The 8 T cell receptor beta chains given below trace back to one sample, sequenced in a study of blood T cell repertoires in COVID-19. This table comes from immunoSEQ multiplex PCR, and its TCRdb copy is limited to in-frame clones, with some not included. The data contain about 90,000 clones, less than 80% of them singletons. Sequencing was performed on peripheral blood. The receptor set was obtained from a woman older than 75 with acute or convalescent COVID-19.

The genes are TRBV12-2 and TRBJ1-2. TRBV12-2 has pseudogene status. CDR3 size: 14 residues. The CDR3 is CASRLDGFNYGYTF. The CDR3 coding sequence is TGTGCAAGTCGCTTAGACGGGTTCAACTATGGCTACACCTTC.

The J gene is TRBJ2-1, the V gene TRBV2; TRBD1 matches 10 bases. CDR1 and CDR2 from the germline V gene are SNHLY and FYNNEI. The length of the CDR3 is 16 residues. V lost 6 bases and J lost 5; bases outside the gene matches: 10. The CDR3 DNA follows: TGTGCCAGCAGAGCTCCGGGACAGGGGTCCAACAATGAGCAGTTCTTC. Protein: CASRAPGQGSNNEQFF.

CDR3 bases: TGTGCCAGCAGCTTAGATAGACTGACAGGTGGGGGCTACACCTTC. It is translated as CASSLDRLTGGGYTF. The V and J genes are TRBV11-2 and TRBJ1-2; D is possibly TRBD1 (6 bases). The CDR3 totals 15 residues. Trimming stripped 0 bases from V and 8 bases from J, with 16 bases between. Germline CDR1 reads SGHAT; CDR2 reads FQNNGV.

The V gene is TRBV27, the J gene TRBJ1-1; D remains ambiguous. The ends were cut back, 2 bases at V and 5 bases at J, with 12 bases in the middle. The CDR3 consists of 14 residues. CDR1 and CDR2 from the germline V gene are MNHEY and SMNVEV (reference sequence). CDR3 loop: CASSLRWRETEAFF. DNA of the CDR3: TGTGCCAGCAGTTTACGCTGGCGGGAGACTGAAGCTTTCTTT.

There are a few counts of this clone. The chain is built from TRBV3-1 (or the pseudogene TRBV3-2) and TRBJ2-1; 10 bases fit TRBD1. Germline CDR1 and CDR2: LGHDT and YNNKEL (reference sequence). CDR3 length equals 16 residues. The V segment lost 4 bases and the J segment 7 bases; nucleotides outside the gene matches: 10. CDR3 sequence (DNA): TGTGCCAGCAGCCTTGTGGGGACAGGGGTCGAAAATGAGCAGTTCTTC. This codes for CASSLVGTGVENEQFF.

The gene calls are TRBV5-6 and TRBJ1-2; D gene unclear. Trimming removed 0 bases at V and 4 bases at J, with 10 bases between. The CDR3 totals 14 residues. Germline values: CDR1 SGHDT, CDR2 YYEEEE. The CDR3 here is CASSLGTGVYGYTF. The CDR3 DNA sequence: TGTGCCAGCAGCTTGGGAACGGGAGTCTATGGCTACACCTTC.

The chain uses TRBV18 and TRBJ2-7; 9 bases are a match to TRBD1. After removal of 0 bases from V and 6 bases from J, the junction contained 6 bases not matched to a gene. The germline CDR1 and CDR2 sequences are KGHSH and LQKENI. The CDR3 contains 15 residues. The CDR3, as DNA: TGTGCCAGCTCACCACCGTTTGGGACAGGGACCGAGCAGTACTTC. It is translated as CASSPPFGTGTEQYF.

This chain connects TRBV6-5 to TRBJ1-1, with 10 bases aligning to TRBD1. Germline V gene sequence: CDR1 MNHEY, CDR2 SVGAGI. The ends lost 6 bases at V and 5 bases at J; junction bases unmatched: 9. CDR3 length equals 15 residues. As DNA, the CDR3 is TGTGCCAGCAGCCCATGGAGGGACAGGGGAACTGAAGCTTTCTTT. It specifies CASSPWRDRGTEAFF.